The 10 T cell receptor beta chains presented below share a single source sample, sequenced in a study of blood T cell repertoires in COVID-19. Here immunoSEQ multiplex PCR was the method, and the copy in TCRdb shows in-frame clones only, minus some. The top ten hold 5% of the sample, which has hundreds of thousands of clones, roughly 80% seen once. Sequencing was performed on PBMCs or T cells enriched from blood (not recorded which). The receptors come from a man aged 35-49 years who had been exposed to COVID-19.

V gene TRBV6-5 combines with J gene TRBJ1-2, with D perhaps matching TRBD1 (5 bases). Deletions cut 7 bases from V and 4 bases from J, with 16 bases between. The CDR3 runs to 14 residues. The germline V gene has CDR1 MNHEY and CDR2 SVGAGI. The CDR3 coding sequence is TGTGCCAGCAAACCCGTCTTGACAGCCTATGGCTACACCTTC. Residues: CASKPVLTAYGYTF.

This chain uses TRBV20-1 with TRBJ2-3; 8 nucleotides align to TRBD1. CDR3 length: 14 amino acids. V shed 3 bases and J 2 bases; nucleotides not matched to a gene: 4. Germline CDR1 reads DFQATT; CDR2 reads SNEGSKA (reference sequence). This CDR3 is CSASGGQDTDTQYF. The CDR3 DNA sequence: TGCAGTGCTAGTGGGGGACAGGACACAGATACGCAGTATTTT.

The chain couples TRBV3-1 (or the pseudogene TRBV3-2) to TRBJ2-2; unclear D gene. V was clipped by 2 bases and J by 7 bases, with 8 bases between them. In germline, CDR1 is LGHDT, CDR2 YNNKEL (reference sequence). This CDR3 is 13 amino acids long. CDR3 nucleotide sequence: TGTGCCAGCAGCCAACTAGAAGGCGGGGAGCTGTTTTTT. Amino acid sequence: CASSQLEGGELFF.

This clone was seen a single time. CDR3 residues: CASSGGTGGGQPQHF. The CDR3 DNA reads as TGTGCCAGCTCGGGGGGGACAGGCGGAGGGCAGCCCCAGCATTTT. J is TRBJ1-5 and V is TRBV18; TRBD1 matches at 8 bases. The germline V gene encodes CDR1 KGHSH and CDR2 LQKENI. This CDR3 contains 15 residues. The junction had 11 bases not matched to a gene; V was cut back by 6 bases and J by 7 bases.

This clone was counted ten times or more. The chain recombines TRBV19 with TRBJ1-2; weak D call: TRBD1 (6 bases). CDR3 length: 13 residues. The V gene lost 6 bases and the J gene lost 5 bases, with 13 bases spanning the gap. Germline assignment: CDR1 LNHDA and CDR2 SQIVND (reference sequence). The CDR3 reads CASREDRRYGYTF. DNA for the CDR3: TGTGCCAGTAGGGAGGACAGACGTTATGGCTACACCTTC.

The CDR3 sequence is CASSLGPGTGGTEAFF. DNA for the CDR3: TGCGCCAGCAGCTTGGGTCCCGGGACAGGGGGCACTGAAGCTTTCTTT. V is TRBV5-1 and J is TRBJ1-1, with TRBD1 matching 11 bases. Trimming took 0 bases from V and 4 from J; bases not matched to a gene: 5. The CDR3 totals 16 residues. CDR1 and CDR2 (germline): SGHRS, YFSETQ.

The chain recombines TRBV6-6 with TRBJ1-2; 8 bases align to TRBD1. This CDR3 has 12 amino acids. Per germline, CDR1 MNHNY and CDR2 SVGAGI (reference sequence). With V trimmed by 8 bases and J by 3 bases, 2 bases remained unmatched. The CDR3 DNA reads TGTGCCAGCTTACAGGGGGACTATGGCTACACCTTC. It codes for CASLQGDYGYTF.

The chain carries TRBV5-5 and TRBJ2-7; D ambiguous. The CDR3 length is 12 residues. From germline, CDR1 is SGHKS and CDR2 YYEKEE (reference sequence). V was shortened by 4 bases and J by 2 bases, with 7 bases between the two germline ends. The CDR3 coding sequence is TGTGCCAGCAGCCAGACAACCTACGAGCAGTACTTC. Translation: CASSQTTYEQYF.

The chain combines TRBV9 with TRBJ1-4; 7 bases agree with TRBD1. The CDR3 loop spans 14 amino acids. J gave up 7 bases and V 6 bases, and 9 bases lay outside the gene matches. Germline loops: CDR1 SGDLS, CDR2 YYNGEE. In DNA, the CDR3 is TGTGCCAGCAATCGTAGAGGGGGCCCTGAAAAACTGTTTTTT. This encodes CASNRRGGPEKLFF.

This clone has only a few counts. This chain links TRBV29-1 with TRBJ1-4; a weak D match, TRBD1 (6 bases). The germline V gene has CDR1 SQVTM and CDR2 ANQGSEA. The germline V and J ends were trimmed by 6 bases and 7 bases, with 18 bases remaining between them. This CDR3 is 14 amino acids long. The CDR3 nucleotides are TGCAGCGTCAGAACTTCAGGGGTTGGTGAAAAACTGTTTTTT. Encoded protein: CSVRTSGVGEKLFF. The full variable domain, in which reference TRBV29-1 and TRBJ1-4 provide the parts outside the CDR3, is SAVISQKPSRDICQRGTSLTIQCQVDSQVTMMFWYRQQPGQSLTLIATANQGSEATYESGFVIDKFPISRPNLTFSTLTVSNMSPEDSSIYLCSVRTSGVGEKLFFGSGTQLSVL.